These T cell receptor beta chains were read from a single sample in a study of cytomegalovirus exposure and HLA in healthy donors. Libraries were prepared by immunoSEQ multiplex PCR; TCRdb keeps only in-frame clonotypes and omits some of them. This table has about 170,000 clones, 84% appearing once. The sequencing input was PBMCs. All receptors come from a young man in good health and CMV-seronegative. CDR3s include the opening cysteine and the closing phenylalanine or tryptophan. D genes are given only for firm matches. Size values are once, few and many counts, or a class for expanded clones, and some rows have none.

D,size,J,length,V,CDR3,DNA
TRBD1,once,TRBJ1-5,14,TRBV2,CASSSGTANQPQHF,TGTGCCAGCAGTTCCGGGACAGCTAATCAGCCCCAGCATTTT
.,.,TRBJ2-7,13,TRBV27,CASAAQGNHEQYF,TGTGCCAGCGCGGCTCAGGGTAACCACGAGCAGTACTTC
TRBD2,.,TRBJ2-2,16,TRBV6-5,CASSYRLALNTGELFF,TGTGCCAGCAGTTACCGACTAGCTCTGAACACCGGGGAGCTGTTTTTT
.,.,TRBJ2-6,15,TRBV28,CASSLGRTGANVLTF,TGTGCCAGCAGTTTAGGCAGAACTGGGGCCAACGTCCTGACTTTC
TRBD2,.,TRBJ2-3,14,TRBV2,CASRNSGGTDTQYF,TGTGCCAGCAGAAATAGCGGGGGCACAGATACGCAGTATTTT
TRBD2,.,TRBJ2-1,16,TRBV4-2,CASSSLASGTDNEQFF,TGTGCCAGCAGCTCTTTGGCTAGCGGGACGGACAATGAGCAGTTCTTC
TRBD2,once,TRBJ2-1,14,TRBV7-9,CASSLGLAGAEQFF,TGTGCCAGCAGCTTGGGACTAGCGGGAGCTGAGCAGTTCTTC
.,.,TRBJ2-5,12,TRBV29-1,CSGTEPTETQYF,TGCAGCGGTACGGAGCCCACCGAGACCCAGTACTTC
TRBD1,.,TRBJ2-2,15,TRBV5-4,CASSPQGVNTGELFF,TGTGCCAGCAGCCCACAGGGGGTGAACACCGGGGAGCTGTTTTTT
TRBD1,.,TRBJ1-4,13,TRBV2,CASMDRGLQKLFF,TGTGCCAGCATGGACAGGGGATTGCAAAAACTGTTTTTT
TRBD2,.,TRBJ2-7,16,TRBV2,CASSSGAPAGAYEQYF,TGTGCCAGCAGCTCTGGGGCTCCAGCGGGAGCCTACGAGCAGTACTTC
TRBD1,.,TRBJ1-4,15,TRBV19,CASSILQGAFEKLFF,TGTGCCAGTAGTATCCTTCAGGGGGCGTTTGAAAAACTGTTTTTT
.,.,TRBJ1-4,15,TRBV6-5,CASSYAPVGSEKLFF,TGTGCCAGCAGTTACGCCCCGGTGGGGAGTGAAAAACTGTTTTTT
.,.,TRBJ2-7,14,TRBV27,CASSPARRGTEQYF,TGTGCCAGCAGTCCGGCCCGGCGCGGGACCGAGCAGTACTTC
.,.,TRBJ2-2,13,TRBV2,CASNVGEAGELFF,TGTGCCAGCAATGTAGGGGAGGCCGGGGAGCTGTTTTTT
.,.,TRBJ1-2,15,TRBV9,CASNIRGTTNYGYTF,TGTGCCAGCAACATTAGGGGAACTACTAACTATGGCTACACCTTC
.,.,TRBJ2-3,17,TRBV4-2,CASSPWPQGGNTDTQYF,TGTGCCAGCAGCCCGTGGCCCCAGGGCGGGAACACAGATACGCAGTATTTT